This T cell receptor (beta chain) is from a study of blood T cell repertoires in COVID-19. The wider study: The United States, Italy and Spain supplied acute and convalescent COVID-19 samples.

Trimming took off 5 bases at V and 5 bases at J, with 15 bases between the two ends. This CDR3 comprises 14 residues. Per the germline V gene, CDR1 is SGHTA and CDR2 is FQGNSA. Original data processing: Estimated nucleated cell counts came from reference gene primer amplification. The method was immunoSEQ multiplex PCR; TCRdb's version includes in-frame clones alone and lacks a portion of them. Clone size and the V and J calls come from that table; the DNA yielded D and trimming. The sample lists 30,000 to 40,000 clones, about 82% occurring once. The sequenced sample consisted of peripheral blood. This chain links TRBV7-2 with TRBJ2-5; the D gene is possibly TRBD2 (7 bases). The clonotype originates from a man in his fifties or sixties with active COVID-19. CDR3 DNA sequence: TGTGCCAGCAGCGATCGCAGGGGAGGGGAGACCCAGTACTTC. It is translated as CASSDRRGGETQYF.